Included here is one TCR beta chain sequence, with context. What it recognizes is unknown. The sample is drawn from a study of T-cell reconstitution after alpha-beta-depleted transplantation in children. Unique molecular identifiers were used in preparing the TCRbeta library. TCRdb passed the PCR reads through MiXCR, listing each CDR3 protein once. The sample lists some 450,000 distinct CDR3 sequences; 43% were seen once. The V gene end was trimmed by 5 bases and the J gene end by 4 bases; junction bases not matched to a gene: 6. The length of the CDR3 is 14 residues. Study outcomes and limitations: Expanded graft clones, several hundred of them, were reportedly the source of alpha-beta T cells about two months after transplant. Newly made T cells mostly supplied T-cell counts and diversity one year after transplant. It was surviving recipient T cells and thymic progenitors that gave some patients high TCRbeta diversity at day 60.

This TCR derives from a girl aged 2-10 years with aplastic anemia, due to receive a stem cell transplant. This chain connects TRBV12-3 or TRBV12-4 to TRBJ1-2; 8 bases map to TRBD1. Sequences were derived from PBMCs, sampled before TCRalphabeta/CD19-depleted stem cell transplant. This CDR3 reads CASSPDTGGYGYTF. The CDR3 DNA is TGTGCCAGCAGTCCCGATACAGGGGGCTATGGCTACACCTTC.